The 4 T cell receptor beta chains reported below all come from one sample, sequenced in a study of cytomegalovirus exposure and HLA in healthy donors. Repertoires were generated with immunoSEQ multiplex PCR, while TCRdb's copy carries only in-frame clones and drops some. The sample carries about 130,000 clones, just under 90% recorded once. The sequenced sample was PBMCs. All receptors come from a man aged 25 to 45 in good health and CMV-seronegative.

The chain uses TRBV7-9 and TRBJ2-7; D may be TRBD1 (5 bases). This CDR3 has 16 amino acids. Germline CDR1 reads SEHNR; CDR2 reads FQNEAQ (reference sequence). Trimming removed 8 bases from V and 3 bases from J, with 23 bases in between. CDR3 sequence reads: CASGQLVTGPFYEQYF. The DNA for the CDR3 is TGTGCCAGCGGTCAGCTTGTAACAGGACCCTTCTACGAGCAGTACTTC.

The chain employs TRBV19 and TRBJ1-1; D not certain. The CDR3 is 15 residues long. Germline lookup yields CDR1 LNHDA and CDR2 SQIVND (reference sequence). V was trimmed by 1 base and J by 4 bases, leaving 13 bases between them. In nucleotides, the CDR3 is TGTGCCAGTAGTATAGTCGCAGGAATGTTCACTGAAGCTTTCTTT. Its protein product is CASSIVAGMFTEAFF.

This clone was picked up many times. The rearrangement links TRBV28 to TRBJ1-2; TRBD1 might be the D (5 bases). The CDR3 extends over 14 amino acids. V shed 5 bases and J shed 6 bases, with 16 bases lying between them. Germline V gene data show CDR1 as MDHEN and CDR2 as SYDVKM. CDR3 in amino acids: CASSPGGERNGYTF. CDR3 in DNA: TGTGCCAGCAGTCCCGGGGGGGAGAGGAATGGCTACACCTTC.

In nucleotides, the CDR3 is TGTGCCAGCAGTGAATATGGGACAGGAGCCTACGAGCAGTACTTC. It specifies CASSEYGTGAYEQYF. The chain joins TRBV6-1 to TRBJ2-7, with 8 bases aligning to TRBD1. This CDR3 has 15 residues. V lost 2 bases, J lost 2 bases, and 5 bases stayed unmatched. Per the germline V gene, CDR1 is MNHNS and CDR2 is SASEGT.